This T cell receptor (beta chain) is drawn from a study of T cells after yellow fever vaccination. Using its own MiXCR run on the 5' RACE reads, TCRdb lists one record per CDR3 protein. This table has just under 600,000 distinct CDR3 sequences, roughly 13% appearing once. CDR3 length equals 16 residues. V was clipped by 2 bases and J by 0 bases, with 11 bases between them. The table lists this clonotype with many counts. The sample here was PBMCs, taken on the day of the yellow fever booster vaccination. This sequence was found in a man in his thirties or forties who received the YFV17D yellow fever vaccine. The chain uses TRBV12-3 or TRBV12-4 and TRBJ2-1; D perhaps matches TRBD2 (6 bases). The CDR3: CASSLISGSSYNEQFF. In DNA form, the CDR3 reads TGTGCCAGCAGTTTAATTAGCGGCAGCTCCTACAATGAGCAGTTCTTC.